This is a list of T cell receptor beta chains from one sample in a study of CD4 T cells in relation to SARS-CoV-2 and coronaviruses. No antigen is known for these receptors. Assay used: immunoSEQ multiplex PCR; TCRdb lists only in-frame clones, some missing. This sample yields 20,000 to 25,000 clones, of which approximately 82% are seen a single time; about 18% belongs to the top ten. Sequencing was done on a sample of CD4+ T cells from PBMCs, cultured in vitro. The receptors come from a human donor in good health. CDR3s include the opening cysteine and the closing phenylalanine or tryptophan. A D gene is named only where the DNA matches it firmly. Size values are once, few and many counts, or a class for expanded clones, and some rows have none.

V gene: TRBV19; J gene: TRBJ2-1; D gene: TRBD1; clone size: NA; CDR3 protein: CASSIGGQEINEQFF; CDR3 DNA: TGTGCCAGTAGTATAGGGGGACAGGAGATCAATGAGCAGTTCTTC
V gene: TRBV6-1; J gene: TRBJ1-1; D gene: NA; clone size: few; CDR3 protein: CASSVKGTDTEAFF; CDR3 DNA: TGTGCCAGCAGTGTAAAAGGGACGGACACTGAAGCTTTCTTT
V gene: TRBV27; J gene: TRBJ2-1; D gene: NA; clone size: NA; CDR3 protein: CASRPGPNSDEQFF; CDR3 DNA: TGTGCCAGCAGACCGGGACCCAACTCGGATGAGCAGTTCTTC
V gene: TRBV10-1; J gene: TRBJ1-1; D gene: NA; clone size: few; CDR3 protein: CASSDPGRNTEAFF; CDR3 DNA: TGCGCCAGCAGTGACCCGGGACGGAACACTGAAGCTTTCTTT
V gene: TRBV7-8; J gene: TRBJ2-1; D gene: TRBD2; clone size: NA; CDR3 protein: CASSLASGASGRLVEFF; CDR3 DNA: TGTGCCAGCAGCTTAGCTAGCGGGGCTAGCGGGAGACTGGTTGAGTTCTTC
V gene: TRBV9; J gene: TRBJ2-7; D gene: NA; clone size: NA; CDR3 protein: CASSVGPGQASSYEQYF; CDR3 DNA: TGTGCCAGCAGCGTAGGACCGGGGCAGGCTAGCTCCTACGAGCAGTACTTC
V gene: TRBV5-1; J gene: TRBJ1-3; D gene: NA; clone size: once; CDR3 protein: CASKDPAGNTIYF; CDR3 DNA: TGCGCCAGCAAGGACCCTGCGGGAAACACCATATATTTT
V gene: TRBV11-2; J gene: TRBJ2-7; D gene: TRBD2; clone size: NA; CDR3 protein: CASSDQLKALAGGEQYF; CDR3 DNA: TGTGCCAGCAGCGACCAGCTTAAGGCACTAGCGGGAGGCGAGCAGTACTTC
V gene: TRBV6-5; J gene: TRBJ1-6; D gene: TRBD1; clone size: NA; CDR3 protein: CASSYSRGYNSPLHF; CDR3 DNA: TGTGCCAGCAGTTACTCCAGGGGGTATAATTCACCCCTCCACTTT
V gene: TRBV19; J gene: TRBJ2-2; D gene: NA; clone size: few; CDR3 protein: CASSIFWGNTGELFF; CDR3 DNA: TGTGCCAGTAGTATATTTTGGGGGAACACCGGGGAGCTGTTTTTT
V gene: TRBV27; J gene: TRBJ2-5; D gene: NA; clone size: NA; CDR3 protein: CASSFPGGETQYF; CDR3 DNA: TGTGCCAGCAGTTTTCCCGGAGGAGAGACCCAGTACTTC
V gene: TRBV5-1; J gene: TRBJ2-7; D gene: NA; clone size: NA; CDR3 protein: CASSLVVDGTYEQYF; CDR3 DNA: TGCGCCAGCAGCTTGGTCGTCGACGGGACCTACGAGCAGTACTTC
V gene: TRBV28; J gene: TRBJ1-4; D gene: NA; clone size: few; CDR3 protein: CASSLQGSREKLFF; CDR3 DNA: TGTGCCAGCAGTTTACAGGGTTCGCGAGAAAAACTGTTTTTT
V gene: TRBV5-8; J gene: TRBJ2-3; D gene: NA; clone size: few; CDR3 protein: CASSLWGNPGTDTQYF; CDR3 DNA: TGTGCCAGCAGCTTGTGGGGCAACCCGGGGACAGATACGCAGTATTTT
V gene: TRBV3-1/TRBV3-2; J gene: TRBJ1-1; D gene: NA; clone size: NA; CDR3 protein: CASSPQVPANEAFF; CDR3 DNA: TGTGCCAGCAGCCCCCAGGTCCCCGCGAATGAAGCTTTCTTT
V gene: TRBV5-1; J gene: TRBJ2-5; D gene: NA; clone size: NA; CDR3 protein: CASSKEGETQYF; CDR3 DNA: TGCGCCAGCAGTAAGGAGGGGGAGACCCAGTACTTC
V gene: TRBV7-9; J gene: TRBJ1-4; D gene: TRBD1; clone size: few; CDR3 protein: CASSNALRDRDEKLFF; CDR3 DNA: TGTGCCAGCAGCAACGCTCTCCGGGACAGGGATGAAAAACTGTTTTTT
V gene: TRBV7-9; J gene: TRBJ2-7; D gene: TRBD2; clone size: few; CDR3 protein: CASSETSGAYEQYF; CDR3 DNA: TGTGCCAGCAGCGAGACTAGCGGTGCCTACGAGCAGTACTTC
V gene: TRBV3-1/TRBV3-2; J gene: TRBJ1-2; D gene: NA; clone size: NA; CDR3 protein: CASSQGKGSYGYTF; CDR3 DNA: TGTGCCAGCAGCCAAGGGAAGGGCAGCTATGGCTACACCTTC
V gene: TRBV25-1; J gene: TRBJ1-6; D gene: TRBD1; clone size: NA; CDR3 protein: CASSEDRGNSPLHF; CDR3 DNA: TGTGCCAGCAGTGAGGACAGGGGGAATTCACCCCTCCACTTT
V gene: TRBV2; J gene: TRBJ1-6; D gene: NA; clone size: NA; CDR3 protein: CASSVQGMSSYNSPLHF; CDR3 DNA: TGTGCCAGCAGTGTTCAGGGGATGAGCTCCTATAATTCACCCCTCCACTTT
V gene: TRBV10-1; J gene: TRBJ2-1; D gene: TRBD2; clone size: NA; CDR3 protein: CASTGTSGRVSYNEQFF; CDR3 DNA: TGCGCCAGCACCGGGACTAGCGGGAGGGTTTCCTACAATGAGCAGTTCTTC
V gene: TRBV6-1; J gene: TRBJ1-5; D gene: NA; clone size: few; CDR3 protein: CASSERGDNQPQHF; CDR3 DNA: TGTGCCAGCAGTGAGAGGGGCGACAATCAGCCCCAGCATTTT